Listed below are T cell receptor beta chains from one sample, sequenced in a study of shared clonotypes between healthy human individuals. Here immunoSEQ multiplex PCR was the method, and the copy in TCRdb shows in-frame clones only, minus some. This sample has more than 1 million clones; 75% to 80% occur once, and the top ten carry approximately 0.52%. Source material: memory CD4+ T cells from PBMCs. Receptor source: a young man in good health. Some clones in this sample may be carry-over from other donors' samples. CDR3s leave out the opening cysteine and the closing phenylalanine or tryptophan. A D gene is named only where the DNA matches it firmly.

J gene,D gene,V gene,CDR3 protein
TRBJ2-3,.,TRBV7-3,ASSRSSSQGDTQY
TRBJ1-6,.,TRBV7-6,ASSLTPKAAFDNSPLH
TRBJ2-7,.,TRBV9,ASSPGGDSYEQY
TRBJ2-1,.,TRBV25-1,ASSEYGRRQGDEQF
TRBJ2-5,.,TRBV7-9,ASSPREWGDQY
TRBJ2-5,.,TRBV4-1,ASSQEPTTRHYKETQY
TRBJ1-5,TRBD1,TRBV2,ASRAGQDQPQH
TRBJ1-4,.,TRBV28,ATHRAGTPEKLF
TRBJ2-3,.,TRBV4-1,ASSQEGFAEETDTQY
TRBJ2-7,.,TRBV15,ATSRVAGSPYEQY
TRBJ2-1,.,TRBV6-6,ASSAFNEQF
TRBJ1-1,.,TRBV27,ASSLTRQVNTEAF
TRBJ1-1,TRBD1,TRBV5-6,ASSPRWDRGSEAF
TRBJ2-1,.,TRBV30,AWSGWAARSYNEQF
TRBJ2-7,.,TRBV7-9,ASSLAGDFSEQY
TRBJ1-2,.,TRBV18,ASSPDRLSYGYT
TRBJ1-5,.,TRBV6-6,ASILGEVGQPQH
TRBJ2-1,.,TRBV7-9,ASSLHTSYNEQF
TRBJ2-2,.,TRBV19,ASSIESGAPTGELF
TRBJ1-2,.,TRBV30,AWSALQGGYT
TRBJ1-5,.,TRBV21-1,ASSKSDQPQH
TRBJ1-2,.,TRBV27,ASSLIRDPHYGYT
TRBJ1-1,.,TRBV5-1,ASSLEPVNTEAF
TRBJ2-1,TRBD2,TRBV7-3,ASSFQSQRERNEQF
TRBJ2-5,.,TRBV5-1,ASSRLGYQETQY
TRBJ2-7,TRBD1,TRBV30,AWSMDRSYEQY
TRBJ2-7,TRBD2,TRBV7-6,ASSVSGSAREQY
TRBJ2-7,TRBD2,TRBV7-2,ASSLASGRAAEQY
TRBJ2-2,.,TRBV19,ASTGTDANTGELF
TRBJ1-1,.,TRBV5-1,ASSKGGQGYGTEAF
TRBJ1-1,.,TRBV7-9,ASSQGVMNTEAF
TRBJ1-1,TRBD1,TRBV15,ATSTVQGAWTEAF
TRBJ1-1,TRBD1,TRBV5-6,ASTRGGSRSWSF
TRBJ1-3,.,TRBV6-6,ASSYRGNTIY
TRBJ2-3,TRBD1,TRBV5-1,ASSSGQGTDTQY
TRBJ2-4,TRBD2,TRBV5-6,ASSLVGLAGEWD
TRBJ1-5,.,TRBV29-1,SVETASNQPQH
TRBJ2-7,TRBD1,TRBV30,AWSKPGQGNYEQY
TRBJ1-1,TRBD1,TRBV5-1,ASSLQGTTEAF
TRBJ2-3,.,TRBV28,ASTGSTDTQY
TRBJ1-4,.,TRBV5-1,ASSLRPMDEKLF
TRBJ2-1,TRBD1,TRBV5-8,ASSLVRTGARSEQF
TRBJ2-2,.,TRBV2,ASGGRVDSTGELF
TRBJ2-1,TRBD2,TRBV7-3,ASSLTSSGNEQF
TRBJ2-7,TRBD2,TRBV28,ASSLSARASGSSYEQY
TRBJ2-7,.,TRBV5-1,ASSLLSGGYEQY
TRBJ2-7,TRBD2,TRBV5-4,ASSTGTSGGRSPYEQY
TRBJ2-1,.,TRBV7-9,ASSLPTRGKQF
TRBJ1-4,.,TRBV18,ASSPLGFVVEKLF
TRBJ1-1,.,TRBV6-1,ASSARSWGTNLNTEAF